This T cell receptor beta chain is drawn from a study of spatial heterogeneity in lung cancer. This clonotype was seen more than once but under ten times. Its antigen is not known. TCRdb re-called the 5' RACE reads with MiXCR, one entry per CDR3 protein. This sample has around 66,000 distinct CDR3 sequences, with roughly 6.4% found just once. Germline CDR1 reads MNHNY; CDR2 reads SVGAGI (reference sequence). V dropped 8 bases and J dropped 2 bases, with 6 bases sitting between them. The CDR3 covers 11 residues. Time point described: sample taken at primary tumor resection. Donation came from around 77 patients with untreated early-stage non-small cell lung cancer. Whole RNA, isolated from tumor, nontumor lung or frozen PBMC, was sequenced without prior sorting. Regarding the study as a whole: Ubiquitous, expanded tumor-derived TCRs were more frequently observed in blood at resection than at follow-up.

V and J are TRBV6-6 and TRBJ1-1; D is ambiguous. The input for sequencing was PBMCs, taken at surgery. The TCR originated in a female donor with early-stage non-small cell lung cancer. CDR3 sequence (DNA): TGTGCCAGCGAGGGTAACACTGAAGCTTTCTTT. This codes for CASEGNTEAFF.